The present T cell receptor beta chain was sequenced within a study of shared clonotypes between healthy human individuals. The repertoire was sequenced with immunoSEQ multiplex PCR; TCRdb's copy has only in-frame clones and lacks some. Of fewer than 1.4 million clones listed, 70% to 80% are singletons. As for this clone: No antigen is known for it.

The study, taken as a whole, reports: Shared across a few donors were 5% to 6% of the naive CD4 clonotypes. Limited genetic and exposure-history diversity came from having few donors.

The germline gives CDR1 MNHNY, CDR2 SVGAGI (reference sequence). V shed 6 bases, J shed 0 bases, and the junction held 7 bases outside the gene matches. This CDR3 contains 15 residues. This receptor was obtained from a man between 18 and 35 years old in good health. Some clones in this sample may be carry-over from other donors' samples. The chain couples TRBV6-6 to TRBJ1-1, with TRBD1 matching over 7 bases. Input material: memory CD4+ T cells from PBMCs. The subset is: CD45RA-negative fraction. DNA for the CDR3: TGTGCCAGCAGACCAACAAGGGGGCTGAACACTGAAGCTTTCTTT. Translation: CASRPTRGLNTEAFF.